Here is one T cell receptor (beta chain) with its context. Its antigen is currently unknown. Germline CDR1 and CDR2: SGHAT and FQNNGV. There are 14 residues in the CDR3. The V end was cut by 5 bases, the J end by 4 bases, with 14 bases between. The protocol was immunoSEQ multiplex PCR, while the TCRdb copy is restricted to in-frame clones and leaves out a portion. The sample yields 25,000 to 35,000 clones, around 86% seen once. The record originates from a study of T cell responses to AZD1222 COVID-19 vaccine. Study-wide points: Compared with day 0, the breadth and depth of the Spike-specific TCR repertoire rose significantly after two doses of AZD1222.

The chain employs TRBV11-2 and TRBJ1-2; no clear D. The sequence derives from an adult in good health. Here the sequenced sample was peripheral blood, taken on day 0 of AZD1222 vaccination. In nucleotides, the CDR3 is TGTGCCAGCAGCGCACAGTCAGTTCTCTATGGCTACACCTTC. Residues: CASSAQSVLYGYTF.